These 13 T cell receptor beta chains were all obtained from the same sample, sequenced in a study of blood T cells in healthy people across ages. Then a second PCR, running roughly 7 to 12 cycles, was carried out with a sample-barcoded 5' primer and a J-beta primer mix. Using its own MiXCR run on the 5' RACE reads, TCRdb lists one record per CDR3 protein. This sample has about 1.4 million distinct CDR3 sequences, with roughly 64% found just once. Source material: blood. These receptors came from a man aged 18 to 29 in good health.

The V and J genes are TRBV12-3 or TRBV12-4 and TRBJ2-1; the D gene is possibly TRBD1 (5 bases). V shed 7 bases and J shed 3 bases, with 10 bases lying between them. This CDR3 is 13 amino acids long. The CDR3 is CASNPRDYNEQFF. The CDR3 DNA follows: TGTGCCAGCAATCCCAGGGACTACAATGAGCAGTTCTTC.

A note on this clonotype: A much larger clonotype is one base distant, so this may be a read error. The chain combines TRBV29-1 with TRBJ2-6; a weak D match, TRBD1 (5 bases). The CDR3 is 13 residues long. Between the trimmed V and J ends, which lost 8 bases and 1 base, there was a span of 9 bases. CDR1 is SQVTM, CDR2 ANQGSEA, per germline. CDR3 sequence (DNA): TGCAGCACGACAGAGTCTGGGGCCAACGTCCTGACTTTC. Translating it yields CSTTESGANVLTF.

The CDR3 loop is CASSQERVLGANTGELFF. CDR3 DNA sequence: TGCGCCAGCAGCCAAGAAAGGGTGTTAGGAGCGAACACCGGGGAGCTGTTTTTT. The chain has TRBV4-3 and TRBJ2-2; no firm D call. Germline V gene sequence: CDR1 LGHNA, CDR2 YSLEER. CDR3 size: 18 residues. Trimming shortened V by 0 bases and J by 0 bases, and 14 bases separated the two germline ends.

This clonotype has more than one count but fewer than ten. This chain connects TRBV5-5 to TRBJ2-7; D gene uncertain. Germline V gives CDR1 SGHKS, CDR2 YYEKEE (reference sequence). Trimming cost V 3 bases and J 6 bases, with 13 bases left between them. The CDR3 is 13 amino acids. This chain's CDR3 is CASSYLTSGEQYF. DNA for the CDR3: TGTGCCAGCAGCTACCTCACCTCGGGCGAGCAGTACTTC. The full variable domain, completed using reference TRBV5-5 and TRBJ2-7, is DAGVTQSPTHLIKTRGQQVTLRCSPISGHKSVSWYQQVLGQGPQFIFQYYEKEERGRGNFPDRFSARQFPNYSSELNVNALLLGDSALYLCASSYLTSGEQYFGPGTRLTVT.

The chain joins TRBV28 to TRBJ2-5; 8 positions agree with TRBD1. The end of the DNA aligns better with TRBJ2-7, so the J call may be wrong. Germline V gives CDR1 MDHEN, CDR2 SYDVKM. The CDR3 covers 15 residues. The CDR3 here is CASRETTGGIDEQYF. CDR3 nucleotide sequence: TGTGCCAGCAGGGAGACTACAGGGGGTATCGACGAGCAGTACTTC.

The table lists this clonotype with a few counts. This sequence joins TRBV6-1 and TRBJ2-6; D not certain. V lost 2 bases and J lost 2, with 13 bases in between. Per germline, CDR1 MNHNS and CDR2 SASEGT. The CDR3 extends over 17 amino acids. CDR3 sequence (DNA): TGTGCCAGCAGTGAATTAAGAGTACCAACTGGGGCCAACGTCCTGACTTTC. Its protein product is CASSELRVPTGANVLTF.

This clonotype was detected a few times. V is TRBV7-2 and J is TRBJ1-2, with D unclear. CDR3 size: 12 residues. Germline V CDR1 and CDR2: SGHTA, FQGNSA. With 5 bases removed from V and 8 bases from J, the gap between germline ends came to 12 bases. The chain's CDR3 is CASSTSLGGYTF. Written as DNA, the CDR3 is TGTGCCAGCAGCACCTCCTTGGGGGGCTACACCTTC.

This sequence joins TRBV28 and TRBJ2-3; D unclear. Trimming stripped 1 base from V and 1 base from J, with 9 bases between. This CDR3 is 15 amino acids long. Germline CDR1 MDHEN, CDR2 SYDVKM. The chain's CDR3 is CASSLSRSGTDTQYF. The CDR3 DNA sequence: TGTGCCAGCAGTTTATCTCGGTCAGGCACAGATACGCAGTATTTT. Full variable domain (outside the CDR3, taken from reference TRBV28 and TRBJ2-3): DVKVTQSSRYLVKRTGEKVFLECVQDMDHENMFWYRQDPGLGLRLIYFSYDVKMKEKGDIPEGYSVSREKKERFSLILESASTNQTSMYLCASSLSRSGTDTQYFGPGTRLTVL.

The CDR3 is CASRELSGPLEKLFF. As DNA, the CDR3 is TGTGCCAGCAGGGAACTAAGTGGGCCCCTAGAAAAACTGTTTTTT. The chain joins TRBV2 to TRBJ1-4; D gene ambiguous. The CDR3 sequence is 15 residues long. V lost 6 bases and J 8 bases, leaving 19 bases between the germline ends. Germline CDR1 is SNHLY and CDR2 is FYNNEI.

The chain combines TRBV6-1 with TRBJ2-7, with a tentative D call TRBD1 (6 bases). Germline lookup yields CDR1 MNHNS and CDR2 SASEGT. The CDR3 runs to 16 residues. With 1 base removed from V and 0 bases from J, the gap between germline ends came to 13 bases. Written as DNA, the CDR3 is TGTGCCAGCAGTGAAGAGGGGGTCATAAGCTCCTACGAGCAGTACTTC. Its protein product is CASSEEGVISSYEQYF.

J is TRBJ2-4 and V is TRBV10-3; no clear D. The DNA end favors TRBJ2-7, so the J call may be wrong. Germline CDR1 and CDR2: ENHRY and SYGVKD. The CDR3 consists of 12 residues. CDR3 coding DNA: TGTGCCACCCAGGTCGCGGACTACGAGCAGTACTTC. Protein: CATQVADYEQYF.

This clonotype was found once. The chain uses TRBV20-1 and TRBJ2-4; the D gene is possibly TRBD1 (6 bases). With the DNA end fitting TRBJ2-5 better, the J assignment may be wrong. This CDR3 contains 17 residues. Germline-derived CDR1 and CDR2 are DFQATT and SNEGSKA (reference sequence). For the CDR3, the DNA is TGCAGTGCTAGAGGTTCCTTCCAGACAGGATGGGGAGAGACCCAGTACTTC. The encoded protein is CSARGSFQTGWGETQYF.

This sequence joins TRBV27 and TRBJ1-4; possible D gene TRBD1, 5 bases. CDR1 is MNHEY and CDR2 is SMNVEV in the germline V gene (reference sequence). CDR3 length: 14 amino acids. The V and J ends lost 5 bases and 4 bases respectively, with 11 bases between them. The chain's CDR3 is CASSTGTGNEKLFF. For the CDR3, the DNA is TGTGCCAGCAGTACCGGGACGGGTAATGAAAAACTGTTTTTT.